The TCR beta chain under discussion was sequenced for a study of T cell responses to AZD1222 COVID-19 vaccine. Across the whole study: Second doses at about 4 or about 12 weeks were pooled.

This CDR3 is 15 amino acids long. Germline values: CDR1 LGHDT, CDR2 YNNKEL (reference sequence). V was pared by 4 bases and J by 2 bases, with 15 bases between. Libraries were prepared by immunoSEQ multiplex PCR; TCRdb keeps only in-frame clonotypes and omits some of them. This sample has more than 95,000 clones; roughly 86% occur once, and the top ten carry about 9.4%. For this clone: Its antigen is still unknown.

Study-wide results and limits: Epitopes outside B.1.351 and B.1.1.7 mutated regions reportedly drew nearly half of spike TCRs. The sample set comprised mostly white British donors with more females, and clonal diversity was possibly underestimated. Only after the peak T cell response were repertoires sampled.

The input for sequencing was peripheral blood, taken on day 0 of AZD1222 vaccination. This TCR derives from an adult in good health. The chain recombines TRBV3-1 (or the pseudogene TRBV3-2) with TRBJ2-7; D assignment may be TRBD1 or TRBD2 (5 bases each). In DNA form, the CDR3 reads TGTGCCAGCAGCCCGGGACCGAAAGGGGCCTACGAGCAGTACTTC. Translation gives CASSPGPKGAYEQYF.